What follows are 4 T cell receptor beta chains derived from one specimen sequenced in a study of T cells in Graves' hyperthyroidism and ophthalmopathy. There were TCR beta CDR3 regions amplified from RNA transcripts. Initially, a first-round RT-PCR of the TCR CDR3 employed the HTBI primer set. TCRdb re-analysed the multiplex PCR reads in MiXCR, keeping a single row per CDR3 protein. This table has about 600,000 distinct CDR3 sequences, approximately 15% appearing once. Source material: blood. The receptor set was obtained from a middle-aged woman with Graves' ophthalmopathy.

Points on this clonotype: A read error may produce the germline difference seen at one junction end. This chain connects TRBV6-1 to TRBJ1-1; unclear D gene. The germline gives CDR1 MNHNS, CDR2 SASEGT. This CDR3 region has 13 residues. Here the CDR3 reads CASSQDGNTEASF. The CDR3 nucleotides are TGTGCCAGCAGTCAGGACGGGAACACTGAAGCTTCCTTT.

This chain links TRBV12-3 or TRBV12-4 with TRBJ1-1, with 7 bases aligning to TRBD1. This CDR3 has 14 amino acids. The ends lost 4 bases at V and 7 bases at J; junction bases unmatched: 9. The CDR3 here is CASSSWTGGVEAFF. The CDR3 bases are TGTGCCAGCAGTTCATGGACAGGAGGAGTTGAAGCTTTCTTT.

This clonotype was seen at least ten times. The CDR3 protein is CASSLGLAGPLYNEQFF. Here the CDR3 DNA reads TGCGCCAGCAGCTTGGGACTAGCGGGCCCACTATACAATGAGCAGTTCTTC. The genes are TRBV5-1 and TRBJ2-1; 10 bases line up with TRBD2. The CDR3 sequence is 17 residues long. CDR1 and CDR2 (germline): SGHRS, YFSETQ. V lost 0 bases to trimming and J lost 4 bases; unmatched junction nucleotides: 7.

There are many counts of this clonotype. The rearrangement joins TRBV7-8 to TRBJ1-3; D is unresolved. V lost 5 bases and J lost 1, with 9 bases in between. The CDR3 spans 14 residues. Germline CDR1 reads SGHVS; CDR2 reads FQNEAQ. For the CDR3, the DNA is TGTGCCAGCAGCCCGCAGTGGTCTGGAAACACCATATATTTT. This translates into CASSPQWSGNTIYF.